These 32 T cell receptor beta chains were all obtained from the same sample, sequenced in a study of T cell changes during pregnancy in multiple sclerosis. Assay used: immunoSEQ multiplex PCR; TCRdb lists only in-frame clones, some missing. The sample lists some 99,000 clones, 85% to 95% occurring once. This specimen was peripheral blood, taken after pregnancy. The source is a female donor with multiple sclerosis, enrolled in a pregnancy study.

The chain recombines TRBV30 with TRBJ2-3; 7 nucleotides agree with TRBD2. J was trimmed by 1 base and V by 0 bases; bases with no gene match: 4. Per the germline V gene, CDR1 is GTSNPN and CDR2 is SVGIG (reference sequence). This CDR3 comprises 15 residues. The CDR3 DNA reads as TGTGCCTGGAGTGTAGAGGCGGGAGGCACAGATACGCAGTATTTT. It is translated as CAWSVEAGGTDTQYF.

The CDR3 sequence: CASSPEQSPGEAFF. The CDR3 DNA sequence: TGTGCCAGCTCACCCGAACAGAGCCCAGGGGAAGCTTTCTTT. The chain combines TRBV18 with TRBJ1-1; possibly TRBD1 for D (5 bases). Trimming stripped 3 bases from V and 8 bases from J, with 16 bases between. The CDR3 loop spans 14 amino acids. The germline V gene has CDR1 KGHSH and CDR2 LQKENI.

This chain connects TRBV7-7 to TRBJ2-1; 9 nucleotides match TRBD2. V lost 2 bases, J lost 6 bases, and 5 bases stayed unmatched. Germline assignment: CDR1 SSHAT and CDR2 FNYEAQ (reference sequence). This CDR3 spans 15 amino acids. This CDR3 is CASSLSAGGSNEQFF. DNA for the CDR3: TGTGCCAGCAGCTTATCAGCGGGAGGTTCCAATGAGCAGTTCTTC.

The chain joins TRBV7-9 to TRBJ1-2; D is unclear. CDR1 and CDR2 from the germline V gene are SEHNR and FQNEAQ (reference sequence). The V gene lost 1 base and the J gene lost 4 bases, with 7 bases spanning the gap. CDR3 length: 13 amino acids. The CDR3 DNA sequence: TGTGCCAGCAGCTTAGGGGCCGGCTATGGCTACACCTTC. Residues: CASSLGAGYGYTF.

The chain has TRBV19 and TRBJ2-7; D gene uncertain. V was trimmed by 2 bases and J by 5 bases, leaving 10 bases between them. Germline assignment: CDR1 LNHDA and CDR2 SQIVND (reference sequence). The CDR3 runs 13 residues. The CDR3 DNA follows: TGTGCCAGTAGTATAAGTTTGGCGGACGAGCAGTACTTC. The encoded protein is CASSISLADEQYF.

This clone has a single count. V and J are TRBV14 and TRBJ2-1, with D maybe TRBD1 (5 bases). CDR1 and CDR2 from the germline V gene are SGHDN and FVKESK. V was shortened by 7 bases and J by 4 bases, with 17 bases between the two germline ends. The CDR3 covers 15 residues. The CDR3 sequence is CASTHRDRPYNEQFF. The CDR3 region has the DNA TGTGCCAGCACTCACAGAGACAGACCTTACAATGAGCAGTTCTTC. Together with reference TRBV14 and TRBJ2-1, the CDR3 gives the full variable domain: EAGVTQFPSHSVIEKGQTVTLRCDPISGHDNLYWYRRVMGKEIKFLLHFVKESKQDESGMPNNRFLAERTGGTYSTLKVQPAELEDSGVYFCASTHRDRPYNEQFFGPGTRLTVL.

V and J are TRBV7-8 and TRBJ1-1; D is unresolved. There are 12 residues in the CDR3. In germline, CDR1 is SGHVS, CDR2 FQNEAQ. V was trimmed by 1 base and J by 8 bases, leaving 8 bases between them. The CDR3 region has the DNA TGTGCCAGCAGCTTAGGGGAGTCCGAAGCTTTCTTT. Translating gives CASSLGESEAFF.

The J gene is TRBJ2-1, the V gene TRBV2, with D possibly TRBD1 on 5 matching bases. The V end lost 8 bases, the J end lost 1 base, and 12 bases lay between the germline ends. The CDR3 runs to 14 residues. CDR1 SNHLY and CDR2 FYNNEI come from the germline V gene. The CDR3 nucleotides are TGTGCCAGCCTGACAGTGGGTTCCTACAATGAGCAGTTCTTC. It encodes CASLTVGSYNEQFF. Full variable domain (rest looked up from reference TRBV2 and TRBJ2-1): EPEVTQTPSHQVTQMGQEVILRCVPISNHLYFYWYRQILGQKVEFLVSFYNNEISEKSEIFDDQFSVERPDGSNFTLKIRSTKLEDSAMYFCASLTVGSYNEQFFGPGTRLTVL.

This chain uses TRBV11-2 with TRBJ1-1; D not resolved. Germline V CDR1 and CDR2: SGHAT, FQNNGV. The CDR3 contains 14 residues. The V and J ends lost 5 bases and 1 base respectively, with 11 bases between them. The CDR3 loop is CASSRTVENTEAFF. The CDR3 nucleotides read TGTGCCAGCAGCCGCACCGTAGAGAACACTGAAGCTTTCTTT.

This clone was seen only once. The chain joins TRBV7-9 to TRBJ2-5; TRBD1 matches at 10 bases. This CDR3 region has 17 residues. Germline CDR1 reads SEHNR; CDR2 reads FQNEAQ (reference sequence). The V segment lost 3 bases and the J segment 2 bases; nucleotides outside the gene matches: 9. CDR3 sequence reads: CASSFPGQGTLQETQYF. CDR3 nucleotide sequence: TGTGCCAGCAGCTTCCCGGGACAGGGGACGTTGCAAGAGACCCAGTACTTC.

This rearrangement joins TRBV7-2 to TRBJ2-1, with 14 bases matching TRBD2. The CDR3 contains 15 residues. Looked up from germline, CDR1 is SGHTA and CDR2 is FQGNSA. V shed 4 bases and J 8 bases; nucleotides not matched to a gene: 4. The CDR3 region is CASSWGTSGSDEQFF. Here the CDR3 DNA reads TGTGCCAGCAGCTGGGGGACTAGCGGGAGTGATGAGCAGTTCTTC. The entire variable domain, with the rest obtained from reference TRBV7-2 and TRBJ2-1, is as follows: GAGVSQSPSNKVTEKGKDVELRCDPISGHTALYWYRQSLGQGLEFLIYFQGNSAPDKSGLPSDRFSAERTGGSVSTLTIQRTQQEDSAVYLCASSWGTSGSDEQFFGPGTRLTVL.

The V call is TRBV19, the J call TRBJ1-1, with D perhaps TRBD1 (5 bases). This CDR3 is built from 14 residues. V was pared by 6 bases and J by 6 bases, with 17 bases between. Looked up from germline, CDR1 is LNHDA and CDR2 is SQIVND (reference sequence). In DNA, the CDR3 is TGTGCCAGTAGAATCTTCGCAGGGCAACCTGAAGCTTTCTTT. It translates to CASRIFAGQPEAFF.

This sequence joins TRBV19 and TRBJ2-1; TRBD2 matches at 8 bases. The germline gives CDR1 LNHDA, CDR2 SQIVND (reference sequence). V lost 5 bases and J lost 7; bases outside the gene matches: 10. There are 15 residues in the CDR3. The CDR3 DNA follows: TGTGCCAGTAGTTTGGGACTAGGGGTGCTAAATGAGCAGTTCTTC. It codes for CASSLGLGVLNEQFF. Together with reference TRBV19 and TRBJ2-1, the CDR3 gives the full variable domain: DGGITQSPKYLFRKEGQNVTLSCEQNLNHDAMYWYRQDPGQGLRLIYYSQIVNDFQKGDIAEGYSVSREKKESFPLTVTSAQKNPTAFYLCASSLGLGVLNEQFFGPGTRLTVL.

V gene TRBV5-8 combines with J gene TRBJ2-1, with TRBD1 as a possible D gene (6 bases). Trimming removed 5 bases at V and 2 bases at J, with 17 bases between. Germline V gene data show CDR1 as SGHTS and CDR2 as YDEGEE. The CDR3 totals 16 residues. This chain's CDR3 is CASSQYRVNPYNEQFF. The DNA of the CDR3 is TGTGCCAGCAGTCAGTACAGGGTCAACCCCTACAATGAGCAGTTCTTC.

The chain is built from TRBV29-1 and TRBJ2-1, with D possibly matching TRBD2 (5 bases). The CDR3 length is 16 residues. V lost 7 bases and J 0 bases, leaving 19 bases between the germline ends. Germline CDR1 reads SQVTM; CDR2 reads ANQGSEA. Here the CDR3 DNA reads TGCAGCGCCCCTGGCCTAGCAGCCAGCTCCTACAATGAGCAGTTCTTC. Protein sequence: CSAPGLAASSYNEQFF.

This rearrangement joins TRBV4-2 to TRBJ1-2; 10 bases fit TRBD1. V was pared by 2 bases and J by 7 bases, with 4 bases of the junction left unmatched. Germline assignment: CDR1 LGHNA and CDR2 YNFKEQ. This CDR3 has 14 amino acids. CDR3 sequence (DNA): TGTGCCAGCAGCCAACGACAGGGGGCGGGTGGCTACACCTTC. Protein: CASSQRQGAGGYTF.

The V and J genes are TRBV7-2 and TRBJ1-2; tentative D call: TRBD1 (5 bases). Trimming left V 2 bases short and J 3 bases short, with 22 bases between. The CDR3 is made up of 18 amino acids. Germline loops: CDR1 SGHTA, CDR2 FQGNSA. DNA for the CDR3: TGTGCCAGCAGCTTAAGGGGTCCCCCAGGGAAGGCTCACTATGGCTACACCTTC. It translates to CASSLRGPPGKAHYGYTF.

This sequence joins TRBV29-1 and TRBJ2-3; 9 nucleotides line up with TRBD2. CDR3 length: 17 amino acids. Trimming removed 4 bases from V and 1 base from J; junction bases left unmatched: 12. CDR1 SQVTM and CDR2 ANQGSEA come from the germline V gene. CDR3: CSVGVWGSGSGTDTQYF. The CDR3, as DNA: TGCAGCGTTGGGGTCTGGGGTAGCGGGAGTGGCACAGATACGCAGTATTTT.

V gene TRBV12-2 combines with J gene TRBJ2-7; TRBD2, the D gene given by the table, was not confirmed from the DNA. TRBV12-2 has pseudogene status. The CDR3 extends over 16 amino acids. CDR3 region: CASRLVAVAPSYEQYF. Written as DNA, the CDR3 is TGTGCAAGTCGCTTAGTAGCTGTCGCCCCCTCCTACGAGCAGTACTTC.

V is TRBV19 and J is TRBJ1-2; tentative D call: TRBD1 (5 bases). Trimming took 2 bases from V and 0 from J, leaving 13 bases between them. Germline-derived CDR1 and CDR2 are LNHDA and SQIVND (reference sequence). This CDR3 has 16 residues. The DNA for the CDR3 is TGTGCCAGTAGTATAAGTGGAGGGACTTCTAACTATGGCTACACCTTC. Amino acids: CASSISGGTSNYGYTF.

V gene TRBV6-5 combines with J gene TRBJ2-7, with 9 nucleotides matching TRBD1. The germline gives CDR1 MNHEY, CDR2 SVGAGI. CDR3 length: 15 amino acids. After removal of 4 bases from V and 3 bases from J, the junction contained 7 bases not matched to a gene. CDR3 protein: CASSSSGTGNYEQYF. Written as DNA, the CDR3 is TGTGCCAGCAGTTCCTCCGGGACAGGGAACTACGAGCAGTACTTC.

The chain links TRBV5-5 to TRBJ2-7, with 11 bases fitting TRBD1. Germline lookup yields CDR1 SGHKS and CDR2 YYEKEE (reference sequence). V shed 7 bases and J 2 bases; nucleotides not matched to a gene: 5. This CDR3 comprises 14 residues. The CDR3 DNA sequence: TGTGCCAGCCGTCAGGGACAGGGGGCCTACGAGCAGTACTTC. This translates into CASRQGQGAYEQYF. Full variable domain (missing parts from reference TRBV5-5 and TRBJ2-7): DAGVTQSPTHLIKTRGQQVTLRCSPISGHKSVSWYQQVLGQGPQFIFQYYEKEERGRGNFPDRFSARQFPNYSSELNVNALLLGDSALYLCASRQGQGAYEQYFGPGTRLTVT.

V usage is TRBV4-1 and J usage is TRBJ2-7, with D possibly being TRBD2 (5 bases). Germline loops: CDR1 MGHRA, CDR2 YSYEKL. CDR3 length equals 14 residues. Trimming shortened V by 5 bases and J by 2 bases, and 13 bases separated the two germline ends. In DNA form, the CDR3 reads TGCGCCAGCAGCTTCCGGGAAAGGGCCTACGAGCAGTACTTC. Its protein is CASSFRERAYEQYF.

This clone was counted once. The rearrangement uses TRBV4-3 and TRBJ2-7, with a weak D call TRBD2 (6 bases). CDR3 length: 15 amino acids. V was shortened by 0 bases and J by 3 bases, with 12 bases between the two germline ends. In germline, CDR1 is LGHNA, CDR2 YSLEER. For the CDR3, the DNA is TGCGCCAGCAGCCAAGATTTGGGACTTATCTACGAGCAGTACTTC. It yields the protein CASSQDLGLIYEQYF.

The rearrangement uses TRBV18 and TRBJ2-7, with a weak D call TRBD1 (6 bases). Trimming cost V 3 bases and J 2 bases, with 8 bases left between them. In germline, CDR1 is KGHSH, CDR2 LQKENI. This CDR3 contains 13 residues. The CDR3 loop is CASSPGATYEQYF. As DNA, the CDR3 is TGTGCCAGCTCACCGGGGGCTACCTACGAGCAGTACTTC.

The chain combines TRBV2 with TRBJ1-1, with a possible D match to TRBD1 (6 bases). Trimming cost V 6 bases and J 0 bases, with 8 bases left between them. The CDR3 is 13 residues long. Germline CDR1 is SNHLY and CDR2 is FYNNEI. The CDR3 loop is CASSRDMNTEAFF. The CDR3 DNA reads TGTGCCAGCAGCAGGGACATGAACACTGAAGCTTTCTTT.

The J gene is TRBJ2-1, the V gene TRBV19; D might be TRBD2 (5 bases). Trimming left V 5 bases short and J 1 base short, with 9 bases between. The CDR3 loop spans 14 amino acids. Germline-derived CDR1 and CDR2 are LNHDA and SQIVND (reference sequence). The CDR3 DNA reads TGTGCCAGTAGTCTTCGGGGTTCCTACAATGAGCAGTTCTTC. Translation: CASSLRGSYNEQFF.

V is TRBV13 and J is TRBJ1-2; a weak D match, TRBD1 (6 bases). The CDR3 is 18 residues long. V lost 1 base and J 5 bases, leaving 23 bases between the germline ends. Germline assignment: CDR1 PRHDT and CDR2 FYEKMQ (reference sequence). CDR3 bases: TGTGCCAGCAGCTTAGTAGGTAGGGTTTCTTCCCAGGGGTATGGCTACACCTTC. Amino acids: CASSLVGRVSSQGYGYTF.

The chain uses TRBV18 and TRBJ2-7; D is unclear. The CDR3 is made up of 13 amino acids. Per germline, CDR1 KGHSH and CDR2 LQKENI. Trimming pared 5 bases from V and 1 base from J, leaving 9 bases between. CDR3 DNA sequence: TGTGCCAGCTCAATCGACACTTCCTACGAGCAGTACTTC. It specifies CASSIDTSYEQYF. Supplemented by reference TRBV18 and TRBJ2-7, the full variable domain reads NAGVMQNPRHLVRRRGQEARLRCSPMKGHSHVYWYRQLPEEGLKFMVYLQKENIIDESGMPKERFSAEFPKEGPSILRIQQVVRGDSAAYFCASSIDTSYEQYFGPGTRLTVT.

The chain combines TRBV2 with TRBJ1-2; D gene uncertain. The CDR3 is 15 amino acids. V lost 7 bases, J lost 8 bases, and 23 bases lay in between. Germline V lookup: CDR1 SNHLY, CDR2 FYNNEI. CDR3 region: CASMAPVEGGWGYTF. The CDR3 DNA is TGTGCCAGCATGGCCCCGGTGGAGGGCGGGTGGGGCTACACCTTC.

The CDR3 DNA reads as TGTGCCAGCAGCCCGGCGGGAGACAATCAGCCCCAGCATTTT. Translated: CASSPAGDNQPQHF. The rearrangement uses TRBV9 and TRBJ1-5; D unresolved. The CDR3 sequence is 14 residues long. V lost 4 bases, J lost 3 bases, and 11 bases lay in between. Germline V gene sequence: CDR1 SGDLS, CDR2 YYNGEE.

V is TRBV5-5 and J is TRBJ2-2; 8 bases fit TRBD2. With 3 bases clipped from V and 8 bases from J, the junction kept 6 bases outside the gene matches. This CDR3 is 14 amino acids long. Per the germline V gene, CDR1 is SGHKS and CDR2 is YYEKEE (reference sequence). The CDR3 nucleotides read TGTGCCAGCAGCTCCGGACTAGCTGGGGGGGAGCTGTTTTTT. Protein sequence: CASSSGLAGGELFF.